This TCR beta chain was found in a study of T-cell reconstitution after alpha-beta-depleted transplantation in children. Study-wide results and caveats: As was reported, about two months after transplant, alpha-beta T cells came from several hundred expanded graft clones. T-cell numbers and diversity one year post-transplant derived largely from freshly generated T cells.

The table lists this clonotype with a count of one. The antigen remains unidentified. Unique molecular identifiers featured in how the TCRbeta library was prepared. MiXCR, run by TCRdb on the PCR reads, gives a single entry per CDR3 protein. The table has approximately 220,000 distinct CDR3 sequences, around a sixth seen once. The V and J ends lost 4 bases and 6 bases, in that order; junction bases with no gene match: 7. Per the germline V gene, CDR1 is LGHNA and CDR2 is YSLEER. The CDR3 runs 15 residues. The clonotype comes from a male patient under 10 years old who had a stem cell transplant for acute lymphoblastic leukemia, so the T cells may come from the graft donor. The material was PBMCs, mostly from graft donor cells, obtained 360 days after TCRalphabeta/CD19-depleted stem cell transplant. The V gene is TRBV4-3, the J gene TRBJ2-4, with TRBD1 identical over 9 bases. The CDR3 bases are TGCGCCAGCAGCCTCGGGACAGGGTACGGAAACATTCAGTACTTC. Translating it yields CASSLGTGYGNIQYF.